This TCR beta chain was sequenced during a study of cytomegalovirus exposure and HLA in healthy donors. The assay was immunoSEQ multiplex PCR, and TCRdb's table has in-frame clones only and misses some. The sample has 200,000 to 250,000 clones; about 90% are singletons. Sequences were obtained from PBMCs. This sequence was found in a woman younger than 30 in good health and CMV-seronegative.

CDR3 protein: CASSYTATGGEAFF. The CDR3 DNA sequence: TGCGCCAGCAGTTATACCGCTACCGGGGGTGAAGCTTTCTTT. V usage is TRBV10-1 and J usage is TRBJ1-1; TRBD1 might be the D (5 bases). This CDR3 is 14 amino acids long. The germline V gene has CDR1 WNHNN and CDR2 SYGVQD (reference sequence). The V end was cut by 5 bases, the J end by 7 bases, with 17 bases between.